This paragraph reports one T cell receptor beta chain. What it recognizes is unknown. This specimen comes from a study of post-analysis software for immune sequencing data. Study summary: Both relapsing-remitting and secondary progressive multiple sclerosis featured among the disease courses, as did progressive-relapsing multiple sclerosis. Study conclusions and caveats: Samples from a shared batch, those prepared together, strongly co-clustered by F measure. Patients showed TRBV5-6, TRBV5-1 and TRBV20-1 among five TRBV segments more frequent than in controls. When compared against controls, multiple sclerosis patients showed significantly lower normalized Chao1 diversity.

The library was made from cDNA and included unique molecular identifiers. Roughly 0.5 million cDNA molecules were obtained from about 0.98 to 11 million T cells. A single record per CDR3 protein comes from TCRdb applying MiXCR to the PCR reads. This sample has hundreds of thousands of distinct CDR3 sequences; 30% to 45% occur once, and the top ten carry under 5.5%. The V gene's germline CDR1 is SNHLY and CDR2 FYNNEI. The CDR3 length is 14 residues. V trimming: 4 bases; J trimming: 4 bases; junction bases outside the gene matches: 7. Specimen: blood. V is TRBV2 and J is TRBJ2-7, with TRBD1 identical over 7 bases. This clonotype originated in a girl under 18 with multiple sclerosis. For the CDR3, the DNA is TGTGCCAGCAGTGCCGGGACAGCTTTTTACGAGCAGTACTTC. It codes for CASSAGTAFYEQYF.